The TCR beta chain described here comes from a study of CD8 T cells in ankylosing spondylitis. Overall study results and limits: According to the report, clones linked to the disease were significantly enriched in matched synovial fluid samples taken from ankylosing spondylitis patients. Previous work reported some of these motif variants in the synovial fluid and blood of reactive arthritis. CD8+ by phenotype, disease-linked clones were relatively rare in peripheral blood.

In TCRdb, the 5' RACE reads were re-called with MiXCR into one record per CDR3 protein. The sample lists some 220,000 distinct CDR3 sequences, less than 9.5% seen once, with 4.8% in the top ten. The CDR3 is made up of 15 amino acids. Trimming stripped 0 bases from V and 5 bases from J, with 13 bases between. Germline assignment: CDR1 GTSNPN and CDR2 SVGIG (reference sequence). This clonotype was detected ten times or more. Its antigen is undetermined. The rearrangement links TRBV30 to TRBJ2-2; no firm D call. The source of this sequence is a female donor with ankylosing spondylitis or in good health (not recorded which). The sequenced material came from blood, either unsorted or a sorted T cell fraction (not recorded which). The CDR3: CAWSVMARSTGELFF. Written as DNA, the CDR3 is TGTGCCTGGAGTGTAATGGCTCGGTCGACCGGGGAGCTGTTTTTT. Full variable domain (outside the CDR3, taken from reference TRBV30 and TRBJ2-2): SQTIHQWPATLVQPVGSPLSLECTVEGTSNPNLYWYRQAAGRGLQLLFYSVGIGQISSEVPQNLSASRPQDRQFILSSKKLLLSDSGFYLCAWSVMARSTGELFFGEGSRLTVL.